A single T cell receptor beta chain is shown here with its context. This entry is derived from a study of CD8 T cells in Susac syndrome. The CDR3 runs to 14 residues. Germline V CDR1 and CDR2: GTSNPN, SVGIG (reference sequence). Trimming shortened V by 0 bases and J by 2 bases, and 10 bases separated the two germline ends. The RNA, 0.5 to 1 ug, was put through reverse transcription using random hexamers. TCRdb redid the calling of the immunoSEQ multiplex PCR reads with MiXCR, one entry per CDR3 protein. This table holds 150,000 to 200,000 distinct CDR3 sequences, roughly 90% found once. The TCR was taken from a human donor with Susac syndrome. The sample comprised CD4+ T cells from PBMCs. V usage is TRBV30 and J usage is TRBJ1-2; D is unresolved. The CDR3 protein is CAWSVPSRNYGYTF. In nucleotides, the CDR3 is TGTGCCTGGAGTGTACCCAGCAGAAACTATGGCTACACCTTC.